This entry is about one T cell receptor beta chain. Its antigen is still unknown. The record has no base qualities; no much larger clone is one base away. The data originate from a study of glioma-infiltrating T cells after dendritic cell vaccination (dated by TCRdb to 2015 to 2016). Background on the whole study: The cohort comprised about 15 glioblastoma patients from Phase I and II dendritic cell vaccination trials, 9 newly diagnosed and 6 with recurrent disease. Each patient was given three intradermal dendritic cell vaccine injections, spaced two weeks apart, in the arm below the axilla. Between about 2002 and 2013, the patients were given dendritic cell vaccination pulsed with autologous tumor lysate. The vaccine consisted of monocyte-derived dendritic cells cultured about 7 days with IL-4 and GM-CSF, then pulsed overnight with autologous tumor lysate. Survival after dendritic cell vaccination was correlated with TCR sequencing metrics, such as TIL content and the overlap between tumor and blood repertoires. In glioblastoma patients vaccinated with dendritic cells, deep sequencing of TCR beta CDR3 regions served to measure the amount of tumor-infiltrating lymphocytes and to compare repertoires between tumor and blood.

TCRB CDR3 regions were amplified from approximately 2 ug genomic DNA, or all available DNA if less, using the immunoSEQ assay. Multiplex PCR used 60 forward primers for TCR V beta segments and 13 reverse primers for J beta segments. Synthetic control templates were spiked into each sample at limiting dilution to estimate reads per starting template. Sequencing produced 87 bp reads on the Illumina HiSeq System. Per the source publication's procedure: To remove PCR and sequencing errors, closely related sequences were merged with a nearest neighbor algorithm. TCR overlap was measured as the percentage of unique tumor TCR beta sequences that were also present in the peripheral blood of the same patient. The immuneACCESS repertoire file appears here via TCRdb, limited to in-frame rearrangements. These files lack a portion of the clones; in checked studies, under half of the deficit traces to unresolved V genes, and the cause of the others is not known. The DNA was the basis for D and trimming; V, J and clone size are from that table. Present in this sample are almost 65,000 clones, more than 75% of which were seen just once. The ten largest make up 9.2% of the sample.

The study at large found these results: No direct relationship between TCR clonality and survival was found, suggesting a diverse polyclonal response may matter. The cohort was small and heterogeneous, only a few patients had full blood and tumor sets, and even fewer had initial-recurrent tumor pairs. The response model built on TCR overlap across three groups was characterized as speculative, with prospective validation still needed. After dendritic cell vaccination, a higher estimated pretreatment TIL content predicted longer time to progression and longer overall survival.

Trimming removed 1 base from V and 0 bases from J; the gene matches leave 5 bases unexplained. The CDR1 and CDR2 encoded by the germline V gene are KGHSH and LQKENI. Its CDR3 holds 18 amino acids, cysteine through phenylalanine. Solely the CDR3 DNA is kept, with 54 bases framed from the first base. To be selected, patients needed enough residual fresh-frozen tumor tissue and more than two years of available survival data. Although molecular status otherwise differed among the glioblastoma patients, no patient had an isocitrate dehydrogenase mutation. PBMC were collected before vaccination, two weeks after the third vaccination, and at tumor progression if progression occurred. The Qiagen DNeasy Blood extraction Kit was used to extract genomic DNA.

Sequencing was performed on blood, taken before dendritic cell vaccination. The receptor chain draws on TRBV18 and TRBJ2-2; 10 central nucleotides agree with TRBD1. The origin of this receptor is a human donor with glioblastoma. The sequenced DNA: TGTGCCAGCTCACCACGGGAGACAGGGGGCGCGAACACCGGGGAGCTGTTTTTT. This gives the protein CASSPRETGGANTGELFF.